The present T cell receptor beta chain was sequenced within a study of cytomegalovirus exposure and HLA in healthy donors. Across the whole study: Samples from HLA-typed donors yielded 65 million to 85 million unique TCRs in an early data release.

Germline CDR1 reads MDHEN; CDR2 reads SYDVKM. This CDR3 spans 17 amino acids. V dropped 3 bases and J dropped 1; count of bases not matched to a gene: 9. The PCR used 60 Vbeta and 13 Jbeta primers. Sequencing used immunoSEQ multiplex PCR; TCRdb keeps in-frame clones, though not all of them. The profile shows 100,000 or so clones, roughly 88% of them singletons. In nominal health when sampled, donors likely had unrecorded immune exposures nonetheless. The TCR comes from a woman in her late teens or twenties in good health and CMV-seronegative. V and J are TRBV28 and TRBJ1-1; TRBD1 matches at 9 bases. The sample was PBMCs. DNA of the CDR3: TGTGCCAGCAGTTTCCCGGGACAGGGAGGACCGAACACTGAAGCTTTCTTT. Translation gives CASSFPGQGGPNTEAFF. Variable domain in full (rest from reference TRBV28 and TRBJ1-1): DVKVTQSSRYLVKRTGEKVFLECVQDMDHENMFWYRQDPGLGLRLIYFSYDVKMKEKGDIPEGYSVSREKKERFSLILESASTNQTSMYLCASSFPGQGGPNTEAFFGQGTRLTVV.